The 18 T cell receptor beta chains below were found in one sample sequenced in a study of regulatory T cells in long-lasting Graves disease. Time point in this sample: newly diagnosed GD, antithyroid drugs for less than 3 months. Making the TCR library involved RNA that had been extracted from PBMCs. Both iRepertoire HTBI primers and Arm-PCR of CDR3 regions were used to build the TCR beta libraries. TCRdb fed the multiplex PCR reads into MiXCR, producing one record per CDR3 protein. The sample has 530,000 or so distinct CDR3 sequences; 15% to 20% are singletons. This same sample was also taken into another study, of T cells in Graves' hyperthyroidism and ophthalmopathy.

The sample consisted of peripheral blood mononuclear cells (PBMCs), taken at new diagnosis, from a patient treated with antithyroid drugs. The receptors originated from a man younger than 30 with Graves disease.

The sample holds many counts of this clonotype. The rearrangement joins TRBV5-1 to TRBJ2-3; 8 bases are shared with TRBD2. The length of the CDR3 is 15 residues. The ends lost 4 bases at V and 1 base at J; junction bases unmatched: 5. Germline lookup yields CDR1 SGHRS and CDR2 YFSETQ. CDR3 nucleotides: TGCGCCAGCAGCGGAGGGACTAGGCGCACAGATACGCAGTATTTT. Amino acids: CASSGGTRRTDTQYF.

There are many counts of this clonotype. The rearrangement joins TRBV27 to TRBJ2-1, with 8 nucleotides matching TRBD2. Per the germline V gene, CDR1 is MNHEY and CDR2 is SMNVEV (reference sequence). V lost 6 bases, J lost 10 bases, and 5 bases stayed unmatched. This CDR3 is built from 12 residues. The chain's CDR3 is CASSYQRGEQFF. In DNA, the CDR3 is TGTGCCAGCAGCTACCAGCGGGGGGAGCAGTTCTTC.

J is TRBJ2-1 and V is TRBV7-3; D perhaps matches TRBD1 (6 bases). CDR3 length: 15 residues. Germline CDR1 is SGHTA and CDR2 is FQGTGA. V gave up 5 bases and J gave up 7 bases, with 18 bases separating them. The CDR3 DNA reads as TGTGCCAGCAGCAAAAGGGGGACCGAGTCAAATGAGCAGTTCTTC. Amino acid sequence: CASSKRGTESNEQFF.

The chain couples TRBV4-1 to TRBJ2-4; TRBD2 might be the D (5 bases). V was cut by 0 bases and J by 9 bases, with 12 bases left in between. CDR1 is MGHRA and CDR2 is YSYEKL in the germline V gene. The CDR3 runs 14 residues. For the CDR3, the DNA is TGCGCCAGCAGCCAAGATGGCGGTGGGAGCATTCAGTACTTC. Translating gives CASSQDGGGSIQYF.

This clonotype was found many times. The chain links TRBV2 to TRBJ2-3, with 9 bases identical to TRBD2. The germline CDR1 and CDR2 sequences are SNHLY and FYNNEI. The CDR3 has 15 residues. J lost 2 bases, V lost 6 bases, and 6 bases had no gene match. The CDR3 DNA reads TGTGCCAGCAGGGATACTAGCGGGTACACAGATACGCAGTATTTT. Translation gives CASRDTSGYTDTQYF.

In this sample, this clonotype turned up a few times. The CDR3 sequence is CASSQVGTGRTGELFF. The CDR3 coding sequence is TGCGCCAGCAGCCAAGTCGGGACAGGGCGCACCGGGGAGCTGTTTTTT. The chain couples TRBV4-1 to TRBJ2-2; the match to TRBD1 covers 9 bases. Per the germline V gene, CDR1 is MGHRA and CDR2 is YSYEKL. There are 16 residues in the CDR3. Trimming took 1 base from V and 4 from J; bases not matched to a gene: 4.

This clonotype was picked up many times. This sequence joins TRBV12-3 or TRBV12-4 and TRBJ2-3, with TRBD1 matching over 8 bases. The DNA end is a closer match to TRBJ2-7, so the J assignment may be wrong. The CDR3 sequence is 14 residues long. CDR3 loop: CASSFARGRGEQYF. CDR3 coding DNA: TGTGCCAGCAGTTTCGCCAGGGGGCGCGGGGAGCAGTACTTC.

The sample holds many counts of this clonotype. This chain joins TRBV11-2 and TRBJ2-5; the match to TRBD1 covers 7 bases. Trimming at V came to 5 bases and at J to 2 bases, leaving 8 bases not matched to a gene. The CDR3 sequence is 15 residues long. Germline V gene data show CDR1 as SGHAT and CDR2 as FQNNGV. The CDR3 DNA sequence: TGTGCCAGCAGCCCACGGACAGGTAGACAAGAGACCCAGTACTTC. This gives the protein CASSPRTGRQETQYF. Based on the CDR3 plus reference TRBV11-2 and TRBJ2-5, the full variable domain is EAGVAQSPRYKIIEKRQSVAFWCNPISGHATLYWYQQILGQGPKLLIQFQNNGVVDDSQLPKDRFSAERLKGVDSTLKIQPAKLEDSAVYLCASSPRTGRQETQYFGPGTRLLVL.

There are a few counts of this clonotype. The chain combines TRBV4-1 with TRBJ2-2; TRBD2 matches 15 bases. The ends lost 1 base at V and 6 bases at J; junction bases unmatched: 6. Germline V lookup: CDR1 MGHRA, CDR2 YSYEKL. CDR3 length equals 18 residues. The DNA for the CDR3 is TGCGCCAGCAGCCAAGTTGTCAGGACTAGCGGGAGGGCCGGGGAGCTGTTTTTT. Protein: CASSQVVRTSGRAGELFF.

This clonotype was recorded a few times. V is TRBV29-1 and J is TRBJ2-4, with D possibly matching TRBD1 (6 bases). V lost 3 bases, J lost 3 bases, and 9 bases lay in between. Germline-derived CDR1 and CDR2 are SQVTM and ANQGSEA. CDR3 length equals 13 residues. The CDR3, as DNA: TGCAGCGTTGAGGGGGCGAACAAAAACATTCAGTACTTC. Its translation: CSVEGANKNIQYF. Using reference TRBV29-1 and TRBJ2-4 for the parts outside the CDR3, the full variable domain is SAVISQKPSRDICQRGTSLTIQCQVDSQVTMMFWYRQQPGQSLTLIATANQGSEATYESGFVIDKFPISRPNLTFSTLTVSNMSPEDSSIYLCSVEGANKNIQYFGAGTRLSVL.

This sequence joins TRBV7-9 and TRBJ2-1; 14 bases are shared with TRBD2. J gave up 9 bases and V 4 bases, and 11 bases lay outside the gene matches. Germline CDR1 and CDR2: SEHNR and FQNEAQ (reference sequence). The CDR3 runs 17 residues. The CDR3 DNA sequence: TGTGCCAGCAGCTCCCCCCGAGGGACTAGCGGGAGCGGTGAGCAGTTCTTC. Its protein product is CASSSPRGTSGSGEQFF.

This clonotype was recorded many times. This chain joins TRBV20-1 and TRBJ1-5; possibly TRBD1 for D (5 bases). Germline-derived CDR1 and CDR2 are DFQATT and SNEGSKA (reference sequence). The CDR3 has 15 residues. Trimming took 0 bases from V and 1 from J, leaving 10 bases between them. The CDR3 region is CSARELRVSNQPQHF. The CDR3 DNA sequence: TGCAGTGCTAGAGAGCTCAGGGTGAGCAATCAGCCCCAGCATTTT.

This chain connects TRBV9 to TRBJ1-5, with a possible D match to TRBD1 (5 bases). CDR3 length: 14 amino acids. Trimming stripped 0 bases from V and 6 bases from J, with 10 bases between. Germline V gene sequence: CDR1 SGDLS, CDR2 YYNGEE. The CDR3 sequence: CASSVEAGTQPQHF. The CDR3 region has the DNA TGTGCCAGCAGCGTAGAGGCAGGGACTCAGCCCCAGCATTTT.

This clonotype was found many times. This chain links TRBV12-3 or TRBV12-4 with TRBJ1-1; 7 nucleotides line up with TRBD1. CDR3 length equals 16 residues. Trimming removed 1 base from V and 5 bases from J; junction bases left unmatched: 10. CDR3 sequence (DNA): TGTGCCAGCAGTTTAGTAGTTGGTGCGGGACAGACTGAAGCTTTCTTT. Its protein is CASSLVVGAGQTEAFF.

This clonotype was counted ten times or more. The rearrangement uses TRBV27 and TRBJ2-4, with D perhaps matching TRBD1 or TRBD2 (5 bases each). CDR1 and CDR2 (germline): MNHEY, SMNVEV (reference sequence). Trimming took off 5 bases at V and 0 bases at J, with 23 bases between the two ends. The CDR3 is made up of 19 amino acids. The CDR3 region has the DNA TGTGCCAGCAGTGACATAGGGACCGAGAGATTACTAGCCAAAAACATTCAGTACTTC. As protein: CASSDIGTERLLAKNIQYF.

This clonotype was observed a handful of times. This chain joins TRBV29-1 and TRBJ2-3; TRBD2 agrees at 10 bases. CDR1 is SQVTM and CDR2 is ANQGSEA in the germline V gene. The CDR3 is 13 amino acids. With 1 base clipped from V and 12 bases from J, the junction kept 7 bases outside the gene matches. The CDR3 DNA reads as TGCAGCGTTGAAGCCGAGCGGGAGGGGGTACAGTATTTT. This gives the protein CSVEAEREGVQYF.

There are many counts of this clonotype. The V and J genes are TRBV28 and TRBJ2-2; 7 bases align to TRBD2. This CDR3 has 15 residues. Germline V gene sequence: CDR1 MDHEN, CDR2 SYDVKM. With V trimmed by 2 bases and J by 4 bases, 4 bases remained unmatched. The CDR3 DNA follows: TGTGCCAGCAGTTTAGCGGGAGTGAGCACCGGGGAGCTGTTTTTT. Amino acid sequence: CASSLAGVSTGELFF. The variable domain in full, with the rest retrieved from reference TRBV28 and TRBJ2-2, is DVKVTQSSRYLVKRTGEKVFLECVQDMDHENMFWYRQDPGLGLRLIYFSYDVKMKEKGDIPEGYSVSREKKERFSLILESASTNQTSMYLCASSLAGVSTGELFFGEGSRLTVL.

In its sample, this clonotype was seen many times. The chain has TRBV20-1 and TRBJ2-1, with TRBD2 matching over 11 bases. The CDR3 is 15 amino acids. In germline, CDR1 is DFQATT, CDR2 SNEGSKA (reference sequence). The ends lost 1 base at V and 6 bases at J; junction bases unmatched: 5. CDR3 in amino acids: CSARVVTSGSNEQFF. The CDR3 region has the DNA TGCAGTGCTAGAGTTGTAACTAGCGGGAGCAATGAGCAGTTCTTC.